The present T cell receptor (beta chain) was sequenced within a study of OX40 agonist ivuxolimab in advanced cancers. The CDR3 runs to 13 residues. Looked up from germline, CDR1 is LNHDA and CDR2 is SQIVND (reference sequence). The method was immunoSEQ multiplex PCR; TCRdb's version includes in-frame clones alone and lacks a portion of them. The sample yields some 60,000 clones, roughly 87% seen once. The receptor was derived from an adult with an advanced solid tumor such as melanoma, head and neck, liver or kidney cancer. This specimen consisted of CD4+ or CD8+ T cells sorted from blood, obtained in a trial of the OX40 agonist ivuxolimab. J is TRBJ2-5 and V is TRBV19; 8 bases match TRBD2. The J call is doubtful: the DNA matches TRBJ2-7 better. In nucleotides, the CDR3 is TGTGCCACCGGGGGAGCGGGAGTGGGCGAGCAGTACTTC. Its translation is CATGGAGVGEQYF.